The 14 T cell receptor beta chains in this list originate from one sample, sequenced in a study of T cells after yellow fever vaccination. TCRdb called the 5' RACE reads again in MiXCR, with one record for every CDR3 protein. The data show some 160,000 distinct CDR3 sequences, roughly 9% seen once. The source was CD8+ T cells sorted from PBMCs, collected 45 days after the yellow fever booster vaccination. The receptors originated from a young man who received the YFV17D yellow fever vaccine.

Ten or more counts support this clonotype. V usage is TRBV6-2 or TRBV6-3 and J usage is TRBJ2-1, with D unclear. V was cut by 7 bases and J by 7 bases, with 8 bases left in between. The germline V gene has CDR1 MNHEY and CDR2 SVGEGT. The CDR3 totals 11 residues. The CDR3 DNA reads TGTGCCAGCAAGATCGAGAATGAGCAGTTCTTC. It specifies CASKIENEQFF.

This chain links TRBV7-9 with TRBJ2-7, with 9 bases matching TRBD2. Germline V gives CDR1 SEHNR, CDR2 FQNEAQ (reference sequence). Germline trimming cut 4 bases from V and 6 bases from J; bases unmatched to any gene: 7. The CDR3 is made up of 14 amino acids. CDR3 sequence (DNA): TGTGCCAGCAGCTACGGGGGACTAGCCCTCGAGCAGTACTTC. Amino acid sequence: CASSYGGLALEQYF.

This clonotype was detected ten times or more. The V call is TRBV5-1, the J call TRBJ2-7, with D tentatively TRBD1 (5 bases). This CDR3 is built from 14 residues. V lost 2 bases and J lost 6, with 15 bases in between. Per germline, CDR1 SGHRS and CDR2 YFSETQ. Here the CDR3 DNA reads TGCGCCAGCAGCTTCGGTCAGGGAAGGCTCGAGCAGTACTTC. Protein: CASSFGQGRLEQYF.

This clonotype occurred a few times. The CDR3 DNA reads as TGTGCCAGCGACAGACTAGCATATAGCACAGATACGCAGTATTTT. This gives the protein CASDRLAYSTDTQYF. This rearrangement joins TRBV7-9 to TRBJ2-3; 7 nucleotides align to TRBD2. CDR1 is SEHNR, CDR2 FQNEAQ, per germline (reference sequence). There are 15 residues in the CDR3. Trimming took 8 bases from V and 0 from J; bases not matched to a gene: 8.

V gene TRBV4-1 combines with J gene TRBJ2-1; unclear D gene. The ends were cut back, 0 bases at V and 5 bases at J, with 11 bases in the middle. Germline lookup yields CDR1 MGHRA and CDR2 YSYEKL. The CDR3 consists of 15 residues. The CDR3 reads CASSQEDGDNNEQFF. In DNA form, the CDR3 reads TGCGCCAGCAGCCAAGAGGATGGGGATAACAATGAGCAGTTCTTC.

This clonotype was seen many times. The chain employs TRBV12-5 and TRBJ2-1; 7 bases line up with TRBD1. This CDR3 is 13 amino acids long. The germline V gene encodes CDR1 LGHNT and CDR2 FRNRAP. The J segment lost 8 bases and the V segment lost 3 bases, leaving 4 bases of the junction unmatched. The CDR3 bases are TGTGCTAGTGGTTTCTGGACAGGTCATGAGCAGTTCTTC. Its translation: CASGFWTGHEQFF.

This clonotype was found a few times. The rearrangement links TRBV5-1 to TRBJ1-1; D possibly corresponds to TRBD1 (5 bases). The CDR3 covers 11 residues. Germline V CDR1 and CDR2: SGHRS, YFSETQ. V was cut by 4 bases and J by 11 bases, with 12 bases left in between. In DNA, the CDR3 is TGCGCCAGCAGCAAGGGACTGGAGGCTTTCTTT. Translation: CASSKGLEAFF.

This chain uses TRBV7-9 with TRBJ2-5; TRBD1 matches at 7 bases. CDR1 and CDR2 (germline): SEHNR, FQNEAQ (reference sequence). The CDR3 covers 14 residues. Trimming took 11 bases from V and 4 from J; bases not matched to a gene: 13. CDR3 DNA sequence: TGTGCCGGTTCGGGACAGCCGACGGGAGAGACCCAGTACTTC. The encoded protein is CAGSGQPTGETQYF.

At least ten counts were recorded for this clonotype. V and J are TRBV24-1 and TRBJ2-1; no firm D call. From germline, CDR1 is KGHDR and CDR2 SFDVKD. The CDR3 is 13 amino acids. Trimming left V 1 base short and J 7 bases short, with 7 bases between. The CDR3 here is CATSDLFTNEQFF. In DNA, the CDR3 is TGTGCCACCAGTGATTTATTTACGAATGAGCAGTTCTTC.

This chain uses TRBV5-1 with TRBJ2-7, with TRBD1 matching over 8 bases. CDR3 length: 14 amino acids. V lost 3 bases, J lost 2 bases, and 4 bases stayed unmatched. Germline CDR1 and CDR2: SGHRS and YFSETQ. The CDR3 DNA reads as TGCGCCAGCAGCTACAGGACAGGGACCTACGAGCAGTACTTC. It is translated as CASSYRTGTYEQYF.

CDR3 amino acids: CASTLYKYNEQFF. The CDR3 region has the DNA TGTGCCAGCACTTTATACAAGTACAATGAGCAGTTCTTC. The chain joins TRBV7-8 to TRBJ2-1; D unresolved. V was pared by 7 bases and J by 4 bases, with 11 bases between. CDR3 length: 13 amino acids. Germline CDR1 is SGHVS and CDR2 is FQNEAQ.

The rearrangement uses TRBV4-1 and TRBJ1-6; the D gene is possibly TRBD1 (6 bases). There are 16 residues in the CDR3. Deletions cut 1 base from V and 8 bases from J, with 15 bases between. CDR1 and CDR2 (germline): MGHRA, YSYEKL. CDR3 loop: CASSQVRGQRHSPLHF. In DNA form, the CDR3 reads TGCGCCAGCAGCCAAGTTAGAGGACAGCGCCATTCACCCCTCCACTTT.

Ten or more counts support this clonotype. The chain carries TRBV11-2 and TRBJ2-5; 13 nucleotides line up with TRBD2. The CDR3 consists of 18 residues. With 0 bases clipped from V and 7 bases from J, the junction kept 11 bases outside the gene matches. CDR1 and CDR2 (germline): SGHAT, FQNNGV. The CDR3 reads CASSLELAGGPLVRTQYF. As DNA, the CDR3 is TGTGCCAGCAGCTTAGAACTAGCGGGGGGGCCTTTGGTCCGGACCCAGTACTTC.

This clonotype showed up many times. The CDR3 DNA sequence: TGTGCCAGCAGCCGACTAGCGGGGGCCACCGGGGAGCTGTTTTTT. It encodes CASSRLAGATGELFF. This chain links TRBV7-8 with TRBJ2-2, with 12 bases lining up with TRBD2. The V segment lost 5 bases and the J segment 4 bases; nucleotides outside the gene matches: 2. The CDR3 consists of 15 residues. In germline, CDR1 is SGHVS, CDR2 FQNEAQ.